This T cell receptor beta chain was profiled in a study of blood T cell repertoires in COVID-19. Study details: Researchers got acute and convalescent COVID-19 samples from the United States, Italy and Spain. PBMCs, B-cell-depleted T cells, or T cells were the source of the cDNA or gDNA that made up the material.

V gave up 6 bases and J gave up 3 bases; unmatched junction bases: 5. CDR1 is SGHRS and CDR2 is YFSETQ in the germline V gene. The CDR3 covers 14 residues. In the study's own analysis: Estimated nucleated cell counts came from reference gene primer amplification. The method was immunoSEQ multiplex PCR; TCRdb's version includes in-frame clones alone and lacks a portion of them. Clone size and V and J calls were adopted from that table, with D and trimming inferred from the DNA. The data hold about 170,000 clones, with 65% to 85% observed a single time. This clone was recorded once. The sample comprised peripheral blood. This chain connects TRBV5-1 to TRBJ2-3, with 9 nucleotides matching TRBD1. This receptor was identified in a human donor with acute or convalescent COVID-19. The donor label of this sample is uncertain. The CDR3 reads CASTRTGATDTQYF. The CDR3 DNA sequence: TGCGCCAGCACCCGGACAGGGGCGACAGATACGCAGTATTTT.